A single sample is the source of the 25 T cell receptor beta chains below, sequenced in a study of blood T cell repertoires in COVID-19. The repertoire was sequenced with immunoSEQ multiplex PCR; TCRdb's copy has only in-frame clones and lacks some. The sample lists 100,000 to 150,000 clones; 75% to 85% were seen once. The sample taken for sequencing was peripheral blood. The receptors were sampled from a woman between 45 and 65 years old with acute or convalescent COVID-19.

The rearrangement links TRBV3-1 (or the pseudogene TRBV3-2) to TRBJ1-2; TRBD1 matches at 10 bases. CDR3 length: 14 residues. Per germline, CDR1 LGHDT and CDR2 YNNKEL (reference sequence). Unmatched junction bases numbered 4, after V lost 1 base and J lost 8 bases. The CDR3: CASSQGDRGRGYTF. The CDR3 bases are TGTGCCAGCAGCCAAGGTGACAGGGGGCGCGGCTACACCTTC.

J is TRBJ2-1 and V is TRBV7-2; 10 positions match TRBD2. CDR1 and CDR2 from the germline V gene are SGHTA and FQGNSA. V shed 2 bases and J 5 bases; nucleotides not matched to a gene: 3. CDR3 length equals 15 residues. For the CDR3, the DNA is TGTGCCAGCAGCTTAACACTAGCGGGGAACAATGAGCAGTTCTTC. Translating it yields CASSLTLAGNNEQFF. Full variable domain (rest looked up from reference TRBV7-2 and TRBJ2-1): GAGVSQSPSNKVTEKGKDVELRCDPISGHTALYWYRQSLGQGLEFLIYFQGNSAPDKSGLPSDRFSAERTGGSVSTLTIQRTQQEDSAVYLCASSLTLAGNNEQFFGPGTRLTVL.

This sequence joins TRBV5-1 and TRBJ1-1; the match to TRBD1 covers 10 bases. This CDR3 is built from 15 residues. Looked up from germline, CDR1 is SGHRS and CDR2 is YFSETQ. With 2 bases clipped from V and 5 bases from J, the junction kept 6 bases outside the gene matches. CDR3 in DNA: TGCGCCAGCAGCTTCTCCGGACAGGGGGATACTGAAGCTTTCTTT. Residues: CASSFSGQGDTEAFF.

The chain carries TRBV9 and TRBJ2-3, with 9 bases identical to TRBD2. The CDR3 spans 16 residues. The ends lost 0 bases at V and 4 bases at J; junction bases unmatched: 6. Looked up from germline, CDR1 is SGDLS and CDR2 is YYNGEE. The CDR3 reads CASSVGVSGSPDTQYF. CDR3 in DNA: TGTGCCAGCAGCGTAGGAGTTAGCGGGAGCCCAGATACGCAGTATTTT.

The chain combines TRBV7-8 with TRBJ1-3; D is unresolved. V lost 2 bases and J 0 bases, leaving 17 bases between the germline ends. Germline CDR1 SGHVS, CDR2 FQNEAQ. This CDR3 is built from 18 residues. In DNA form, the CDR3 reads TGTGCCAGCAGCTTATCATATTCCGGGTACTCCTCTGGAAACACCATATATTTT. Translation gives CASSLSYSGYSSGNTIYF.

This chain links TRBV3-1 (or the pseudogene TRBV3-2) with TRBJ2-7; 10 bases match TRBD1. The CDR3 covers 14 residues. Losses at the gene ends were 7 bases for V and 6 bases for J; bases not matched to a gene: 9. Germline V CDR1 and CDR2: LGHDT, YNNKEL (reference sequence). The CDR3 coding sequence is TGTGCCAGCACCTTTGGGGACAGGGGAGGCGAGCAGTACTTC. Its translation is CASTFGDRGGEQYF.

This rearrangement joins TRBV9 to TRBJ2-3; weak D call: TRBD2 (5 bases). The V and J ends lost 1 base and 2 bases respectively, with 14 bases between them. Germline V gives CDR1 SGDLS, CDR2 YYNGEE. The CDR3 covers 16 residues. CDR3 sequence reads: CASSVTSDYFTDTQYF. The CDR3 DNA follows: TGTGCCAGCAGCGTAACCTCCGACTACTTCACAGATACGCAGTATTTT.

This clone showed up just once. The chain joins TRBV6-5 to TRBJ1-1; D is undetermined. Per germline, CDR1 MNHEY and CDR2 SVGAGI. V shed 0 bases and J shed 3 bases, with 5 bases lying between them. This CDR3 has 13 residues. CDR3 amino acids: CASSYSTDTEAFF. The CDR3 region has the DNA TGTGCCAGCAGTTACTCGACTGACACTGAAGCTTTCTTT.

CDR3 protein: CASSLLNYGYTF. The DNA for the CDR3 is TGTGCCAGCAGCCTCCTTAACTATGGCTACACCTTC. The rearrangement links TRBV7-9 to TRBJ1-2; D not resolved. The CDR3 is 12 amino acids. The germline V and J ends were trimmed by 5 bases and 1 base, with 5 bases remaining between them. CDR1 SEHNR and CDR2 FQNEAQ come from the germline V gene (reference sequence).

The V and J genes are TRBV29-1 and TRBJ2-5; 7 nucleotides agree with TRBD1. This CDR3 region has 13 residues. Germline V gene data show CDR1 as SQVTM and CDR2 as ANQGSEA. Unmatched junction bases numbered 5, after V lost 6 bases and J lost 1 base. CDR3 in amino acids: CSVARTGQETQYF. CDR3 DNA: TGCAGCGTAGCCCGGACAGGCCAAGAGACCCAGTACTTC.

CDR3 amino acids: CASLGQGYSPLHF. For the CDR3, the DNA is TGTGCCAGCTTAGGACAGGGGTATTCACCCCTCCACTTT. This chain uses TRBV28 with TRBJ1-6; 9 bases match TRBD1. Germline CDR1 is MDHEN and CDR2 is SYDVKM. The ends lost 8 bases at V and 8 bases at J; junction bases unmatched: 4. This CDR3 has 13 amino acids.

V is TRBV5-1 and J is TRBJ1-2, with D uncertain. The CDR3 covers 13 residues. Trimming cost V 7 bases and J 5 bases, with 15 bases left between them. Germline loops: CDR1 SGHRS, CDR2 YFSETQ. CDR3 nucleotide sequence: TGCGCCAGCGGCCCGGAGCGCGCTTATGGCTACACCTTC. This translates into CASGPERAYGYTF. Filled out from reference TRBV5-1 and TRBJ1-2, the complete variable domain reads KAGVTQTPRYLIKTRGQQVTLSCSPISGHRSVSWYQQTPGQGLQFLFEYFSETQRNKGNFPGRFSGRQFSNSRSEMNVSTLELGDSALYLCASGPERAYGYTFGSGTRLTVV.

This clone has more than one count but fewer than ten. V and J are TRBV10-3 and TRBJ2-5, with 11 bases that match TRBD2. With V trimmed by 4 bases and J by 5 bases, 9 bases remained unmatched. From germline, CDR1 is ENHRY and CDR2 SYGVKD. CDR3 length equals 16 residues. The CDR3 loop reads CAISGLAGGQGETQYF. The CDR3 DNA is TGTGCCATCAGTGGGCTAGCGGGGGGCCAGGGGGAGACCCAGTACTTC.

The rearrangement uses TRBV11-2 and TRBJ1-2; no clear D gene. The CDR3 is 18 amino acids. The germline CDR1 and CDR2 sequences are SGHAT and FQNNGV. Trimming left V 1 base short and J 4 bases short, with 22 bases between. CDR3 in amino acids: CASSLGLPNPISGYGYTF. As DNA, the CDR3 is TGTGCCAGCAGCTTAGGGCTCCCCAATCCTATTTCGGGCTATGGCTACACCTTC.

V usage is TRBV5-1 and J usage is TRBJ2-7; TRBD2 is a possible D gene (6 bases). CDR1 SGHRS and CDR2 YFSETQ come from the germline V gene. Trimming stripped 0 bases from V and 6 bases from J, with 16 bases between. This CDR3 is 15 amino acids long. The CDR3 DNA follows: TGCGCCAGCAGCTTGGTACAGGACGGAGGGAGCGAGCAGTACTTC. Its protein is CASSLVQDGGSEQYF.

On this clone itself: One junction end does not reproduce the germline sequence, and a read error may be involved. The chain recombines TRBV6-5 with TRBJ1-1; weak D call: TRBD1 (5 bases). The CDR3 consists of 14 residues. CDR1 is MNHEY, CDR2 SVGAGI, per germline. Here the CDR3 DNA reads TGTGCCAGCAGCTACTCGCAGGGGAACACTGAAGCTTTCTTT. This sequence encodes CASSYSQGNTEAFF.

V is TRBV6-5 and J is TRBJ1-6; D is ambiguous. The V and J ends lost 5 bases and 7 bases respectively, with 12 bases between them. The CDR3 totals 14 residues. The germline V gene encodes CDR1 MNHEY and CDR2 SVGAGI. The CDR3 is CASSTRLENSPLHF. The CDR3 bases are TGTGCCAGCAGTACCCGTCTTGAGAATTCACCCCTCCACTTT.

This clone was recorded a few times. V is TRBV3-1 (or the pseudogene TRBV3-2) and J is TRBJ2-2, with a possible D match to TRBD2 (5 bases). The length of the CDR3 is 15 residues. The germline gives CDR1 LGHDT, CDR2 YNNKEL (reference sequence). V lost 0 bases, J lost 7 bases, and 12 bases lay in between. The CDR3 reads CASSQESSTSGELFF. The CDR3 DNA follows: TGTGCCAGCAGCCAAGAATCCTCTACTAGCGGGGAGCTGTTTTTT.

The chain carries TRBV7-9 and TRBJ1-1; TRBD1 matches at 7 bases. Trimming cost V 3 bases and J 0 bases; bases outside gene matches: 4. Per the germline V gene, CDR1 is SEHNR and CDR2 is FQNEAQ (reference sequence). This CDR3 has 15 amino acids. CDR3 bases: TGTGCCAGCAGCTTCCAGACAGGGATGAACACTGAAGCTTTCTTT. Protein sequence: CASSFQTGMNTEAFF.

The sample holds one count of this clone. The chain couples TRBV5-8 to TRBJ1-4, with D tentatively TRBD1 (6 bases). The CDR3 spans 16 residues. Between the trimmed V and J ends, which lost 4 bases and 6 bases, there was a span of 19 bases. The germline V gene encodes CDR1 SGHTS and CDR2 YDEGEE. The CDR3 coding sequence is TGTGCCAGCAGCACCTGGACAGCACTTAGGGATGAAAAACTGTTTTTT. Amino acid sequence: CASSTWTALRDEKLFF.

V and J are TRBV3-1 (or the pseudogene TRBV3-2) and TRBJ2-5; tentative D call: TRBD2 (5 bases). This CDR3 contains 13 residues. V lost 10 bases and J lost 4, with 16 bases in between. Germline V gives CDR1 LGHDT, CDR2 YNNKEL (reference sequence). CDR3 sequence (DNA): TGTGCCACCACGACGCCTGCGGGAGAGACCCAGTACTTC. Encoded protein: CATTTPAGETQYF.

This clone was seen just once. V usage is TRBV11-2 and J usage is TRBJ2-4; TRBD2 agrees at 8 bases. The V and J ends lost 3 bases and 3 bases, in that order; junction bases with no gene match: 16. The germline V gene has CDR1 SGHAT and CDR2 FQNNGV. This CDR3 has 19 amino acids. Written as DNA, the CDR3 is TGTGCCAGCAGCTTCCCGACAGGAATAACTAGCGGACGCAAAAACATTCAGTACTTC. Residues: CASSFPTGITSGRKNIQYF.

The chain has TRBV7-9 and TRBJ1-5, with no clear D. The CDR3 runs to 13 residues. V was cut by 4 bases and J by 7 bases, with 11 bases left in between. Germline CDR1 and CDR2: SEHNR and FQNEAQ (reference sequence). CDR3 in amino acids: CASSSLVGQPQHF. CDR3 bases: TGTGCCAGCAGCTCGCTCGTGGGCCAGCCCCAGCATTTT.

The sample holds one count of this clone. The chain joins TRBV6-4 to TRBJ1-2, with TRBD1 as a possible D gene (6 bases). Per germline, CDR1 MRHNA and CDR2 SNTAGT. CDR3 size: 14 residues. The V end lost 2 bases, the J end lost 8 bases, and 15 bases lay between the germline ends. CDR3 sequence (DNA): TGTGCCAGCAGTGACGAGCAGGGGATTGGCGGCTACACCTTC. Translated, it gives CASSDEQGIGGYTF.

Only a few counts were recorded for this clone. The chain has TRBV27 and TRBJ1-5; D not resolved. Trimming took 0 bases from V and 7 from J, leaving 7 bases between them. The V gene's germline CDR1 is MNHEY and CDR2 SMNVEV (reference sequence). The CDR3 sequence is 13 residues long. Written as DNA, the CDR3 is TGTGCCAGCAGTTTATCGCGGGAACAGCCCCAGCATTTT. It translates to CASSLSREQPQHF.